This TCR beta chain was sequenced in a study of blood T cell repertoires in COVID-19. The overall study: Sources were T cells, B-cell-depleted T cells, or PBMCs; the material itself was cDNA or gDNA.

Method: immunoSEQ multiplex PCR; TCRdb's copy keeps in-frame clones and lacks some. The sample lists hundreds of thousands of clones, 85% seen once, with around 2% in the top ten. This clone was picked up one time. Sample: PBMCs or T cells enriched from blood (not recorded which). This receptor was obtained from a woman in her 30s who had been exposed to COVID-19.

The CDR3 nucleotides read TGTGCTAGTGGTTTGAACAGGGTATTGGTAAAACTGTTTTTT. Translating gives CASGLNRVLVKLFF. The V and J genes are TRBV12-5 and TRBJ1-4; TRBD1 is a possible D gene (6 bases). There are 14 residues in the CDR3. Germline values: CDR1 LGHNT, CDR2 FRNRAP. Trimming pared 2 bases from V and 10 bases from J, leaving 14 bases between.